The next 9 T cell receptor beta chains were all read from a single sample in a study of beta chain features in type 1 diabetes. Sequencing targeted expressed TCRB transcripts, as all isolated RNA had been reverse transcribed. Here immunoSEQ multiplex PCR was the method, and the copy in TCRdb shows in-frame clones only, minus some. The table includes 500,000 to 700,000 clones, 15% to 18% detected once. The sample comprised naive CD4+ T cells from blood. These receptors all come from a man aged 18 to 30 in good health.

V is TRBV29-1 and J is TRBJ1-3, with 7 bases aligning to TRBD1. The V gene's germline CDR1 is SQVTM and CDR2 ANQGSEA. CDR3 length: 13 amino acids. Unmatched junction bases numbered 5, after V lost 7 bases and J lost 2 bases. The CDR3 loop is CSGLDRAGNTIYF. The CDR3 coding sequence is TGCAGCGGGCTTGACAGGGCTGGAAACACCATATATTTT.

The V gene is TRBV27, the J gene TRBJ1-5; possible D gene TRBD1, 5 bases. V dropped 5 bases and J dropped 1 base, with 12 bases sitting between them. The germline gives CDR1 MNHEY, CDR2 SMNVEV (reference sequence). This CDR3 region has 15 residues. This CDR3 reads CASSLQGRSNQPQHF. The CDR3 nucleotides are TGTGCCAGCAGTCTCCAGGGTAGGAGCAATCAGCCCCAGCATTTT.

The gene calls are TRBV18 and TRBJ2-1, with D maybe TRBD2 (5 bases). Germline CDR1 and CDR2: KGHSH and LQKENI. This CDR3 region has 17 residues. Trimming left V 3 bases short and J 0 bases short, with 15 bases between. CDR3: CASSPTARLNSYNEQFF. The CDR3 nucleotides are TGTGCCAGCTCACCTACGGCCAGACTAAACTCCTACAATGAGCAGTTCTTC.

The CDR3 sequence: CASSINLVRELFF. In DNA form, the CDR3 reads TGTGCCAGTAGTATAAATCTGGTACGGGAGCTGTTTTTT. V is TRBV19 and J is TRBJ2-2; the D is unclear. V shed 2 bases and J shed 9 bases, with 10 bases lying between them. Per the germline V gene, CDR1 is LNHDA and CDR2 is SQIVND (reference sequence). The CDR3 runs to 13 residues.

The chain couples TRBV27 to TRBJ2-7; D is ambiguous. Per germline, CDR1 MNHEY and CDR2 SMNVEV (reference sequence). V shed 8 bases and J shed 2 bases, with 13 bases lying between them. The CDR3 contains 13 residues. The CDR3 here is CASGRVGTYEQYF. DNA for the CDR3: TGTGCCAGCGGCCGGGTGGGGACCTACGAGCAGTACTTC.

This clone has a count of ten or more. This chain uses TRBV14 with TRBJ2-5, with D uncertain. The germline V gene has CDR1 SGHDN and CDR2 FVKESK. The CDR3 length is 12 residues. The V gene lost 0 bases and the J gene lost 9 bases, with 8 bases spanning the gap. The CDR3 DNA is TGTGCCAGCAGCCAAGAACGAAGAGCCCAGTACTTC. It specifies CASSQERRAQYF.

The chain combines TRBV28 with TRBJ1-2; D might be TRBD1 (6 bases). The CDR3 length is 12 residues. Germline V gene lookup returns CDR1 MDHEN and CDR2 SYDVKM. Deletions cut 11 bases from V and 4 bases from J, with 14 bases between. CDR3: CAARTATYGYTF. The CDR3 DNA reads as TGTGCCGCCCGGACAGCGACCTATGGCTACACCTTC.

The chain couples TRBV5-1 to TRBJ2-5; D gene ambiguous. The CDR3 length is 14 residues. Per the germline V gene, CDR1 is SGHRS and CDR2 is YFSETQ. V was trimmed by 1 base and J by 1 base, leaving 8 bases between them. In DNA form, the CDR3 reads TGCGCCAGCAGCTTGCGGAGCGTCCAAGAGACCCAGTACTTC. It yields the protein CASSLRSVQETQYF.

V and J are TRBV10-3 and TRBJ2-1; 8 bases agree with TRBD2. Germline CDR1 reads ENHRY; CDR2 reads SYGVKD. The CDR3 sequence is 16 residues long. V shed 7 bases, J shed 1 base, and the junction held 9 bases outside the gene matches. Written as DNA, the CDR3 is TGTGCCATCACCAATGGACTAGCCCAATCCTACAATGAGCAGTTCTTC. It is translated as CAITNGLAQSYNEQFF.